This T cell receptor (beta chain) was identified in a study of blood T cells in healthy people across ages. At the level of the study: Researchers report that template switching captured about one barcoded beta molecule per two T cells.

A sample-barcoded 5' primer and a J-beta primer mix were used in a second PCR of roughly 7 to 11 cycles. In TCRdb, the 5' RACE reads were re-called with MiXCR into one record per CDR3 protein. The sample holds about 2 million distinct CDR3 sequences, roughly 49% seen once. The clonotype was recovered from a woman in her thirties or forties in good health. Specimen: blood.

CDR3 sequence reads: CASSVEGGTSGGASYNEQYF. DNA of the CDR3: TGTGCCAGCAGCGTAGAAGGGGGGACTAGCGGGGGGGCGTCCTACAATGAGCAGTACTTC. The chain couples TRBV9 to TRBJ2-1; 16 bases align to TRBD2. Judging by the DNA end, TRBJ2-7 fits better; the J call may be wrong. CDR3 size: 20 residues. Germline V CDR1 and CDR2: SGDLS, YYNGEE.